This T cell receptor beta chain was recorded in a study of blood T cell repertoires in COVID-19. Study in general: Samples of COVID-19 (acute and convalescent) were obtained from the United States, Italy and Spain.

Seattle cases were enrolled at active infection and followed longitudinally. The protocol was immunoSEQ multiplex PCR, while the TCRdb copy is restricted to in-frame clones and leaves out a portion. The table lists roughly 120,000 clones, around 85% of them singletons, with just over 5.5% in the top ten. V shed 4 bases and J 7 bases; nucleotides not matched to a gene: 11. This CDR3 region has 15 residues. The germline V gene has CDR1 SGHAT and CDR2 FQDESV (reference sequence). The sequence was obtained from a woman in her sixties or seventies with COVID-19, enrolled during active disease. Sequencing was done on a sample of peripheral blood. The gene calls are TRBV11-1 and TRBJ1-1; 8 bases line up with TRBD1. The CDR3 DNA reads TGTGCCAGCAGCTCCCCGGACAGGGTCCGGGATGAAGCTTTCTTT. Protein product: CASSSPDRVRDEAFF.